This TCR beta chain derives from a study of blood T cell repertoires in COVID-19. Method: immunoSEQ multiplex PCR; TCRdb's copy keeps in-frame clones and lacks some. The table shows 300,000 to 400,000 clones, with around 84% occurring only once. Sequenced sample: PBMCs or T cells enriched from blood (not recorded which). The clonotype was recovered from a woman in her 30s who had been exposed to COVID-19.

The CDR3: CASIRTGRDEQYF. Written as DNA, the CDR3 is TGTGCCAGCATCCGGACAGGGAGAGACGAGCAGTACTTC. The J gene is TRBJ2-7, the V gene TRBV25-1; 8 nucleotides line up with TRBD1. Germline trimming cut 7 bases from V and 5 bases from J; bases unmatched to any gene: 7. There are 13 residues in the CDR3. Germline loops: CDR1 MGHDK, CDR2 SYGVNS.